A selection of T cell receptor beta chains follows, all from one sample in a study of shared clonotypes between healthy human individuals. Method: immunoSEQ multiplex PCR; TCRdb's copy keeps in-frame clones and lacks some. The sample lists around 500,000 clones, roughly 83% occurring once. The specimen sequenced was PBMCs. These TCRs come from a woman aged 35 to 49 in good health. Some clones in this sample may be carry-over from other donors' samples. Both conserved end residues are trimmed from each CDR3.

V | CDR3
TRBV5-1 | ASSLMFLEETEAF
TRBV5-1 | ASSLAPATSGRYYEQY
TRBV2 | ASSARGTRTNEQF
TRBV30 | AWRGLALLSPY
TRBV6-4 | ASSDSGTGADGYT
TRBV6-4 | ASSENGGGPGETQY
TRBV27 | ASSGWKIAGGPSGELF
TRBV10-2 | ASSSSGRGGYNEQF
TRBV29-1 | SVEDKPNEKLF
TRBV29-1 | SVENPTGGAGTEAF
TRBV14 | ASSQEWTIGELF
TRBV7-7 | ASSRGLDTEAF
TRBV5-8 | ASSLGMSTNEKLF
TRBV7-9 | ASSLWGAANNEQF
TRBV28 | ASKRDLVGEQY
TRBV6-6 | ASRESAWGTDTQY
TRBV7-9 | ASLGTKSYEQY
TRBV28 | ASSAVPNTEAF
TRBV21-1 | ASSKKVPGGSETQY
TRBV28 | ASSLARAGTDTQY
TRBV5-1 | ASSLTGNTEAF
TRBV21-1 | ASKLNLQGPAGYT
TRBV7-2 | ASSLRDRRYEQY
TRBV11-2 | ASSYYRGRRIYNEQF
TRBV5-1 | ASSLGDRAYEQY
TRBV28 | ASSVGHLEAF
TRBV15 | ATSLTGGKLF
TRBV4-3 | ASSQDNRGFADTQY
TRBV6-1 | ASSDPAFGYT
TRBV19 | ASSITGPVEAF
TRBV18 | ASSTTGGQETQY